This T cell receptor beta chain was obtained from a study of blood T cell repertoires in COVID-19. The V gene's germline CDR1 is SGHNT and CDR2 YYREEE (reference sequence). The CDR3 extends over 14 amino acids. Germline trimming cut 0 bases from V and 4 bases from J; bases unmatched to any gene: 1. Some clones are missing from TCRdb's copy, which holds only in-frame ones; the method was immunoSEQ multiplex PCR. Seen here are a few hundred thousand clones, 88% observed once, and the top ten hold 3%. Study members were between 18 and 89 years old and lived in some 26 US regions. Assignments of participants to cohorts depended upon their own reported clinical history. In Cohort 3, a recovered donor had either two negative PCRs, clearance, or symptom resolution.

The TCR comes from a woman in her forties or fifties who had recovered from COVID-19. The sample comprised PBMCs or T cells enriched from blood (not recorded which). The V call is TRBV5-4, the J call TRBJ1-3, with TRBD1 matching over 7 bases. The CDR3 region is CASSLVGQGNTIYF. The DNA for the CDR3 is TGTGCCAGCAGCTTGGTGGGACAGGGAAACACCATATATTTT.